Listed here are 18 T cell receptor beta chains from one sample, sequenced in a study of HIV-infected children after antiretroviral therapy interruption. Treatment in this sample: PENTA 11 planned treatment interruption arm or continuous ART arm. Unique molecular identifiers were included in an RNA-based 3' RACE TCR library. In TCRdb, the 3' RACE reads were re-called with MiXCR into one record per CDR3 protein. Altogether about 89,000 distinct CDR3 sequences are present, 6.9% being singletons, with the ten largest covering 1% to 1.3%. Sequenced material: CD45RA+ CD4+ T cells from PBMCs, pooled from several time points, taken from a donor given antiretroviral therapy, either interrupted or continuous. Subset described: naive CD4+ CD45RA+ CD45RO- T cells. The receptors derive from a pool of human donors with HIV.

This clonotype was seen ten or more times. The gene calls are TRBV28 and TRBJ1-4, with TRBD1 matching 11 bases. Trimming cost V 6 bases and J 15 bases; bases outside gene matches: 9. This CDR3 is built from 13 residues. Germline CDR1 reads MDHEN; CDR2 reads SYDVKM. CDR3 coding DNA: TGTGCCAGCAGCCGGCCGGACAGGGGGCGTGTGTTTTTT. This gives the protein CASSRPDRGRVFF. Using reference TRBV28 and TRBJ1-4 for the parts outside the CDR3, the full variable domain is DVKVTQSSRYLVKRTGEKVFLECVQDMDHENMFWYRQDPGLGLRLIYFSYDVKMKEKGDIPEGYSVSREKKERFSLILESASTNQTSMYLCASSRPDRGRVFFGSGTQLSVL.

This clonotype occurred many times. This chain uses TRBV6-6 with TRBJ2-3, with 16 bases aligning to TRBD2. The V segment lost 6 bases and the J segment 1 base; nucleotides outside the gene matches: 13. Germline assignment: CDR1 MNHNY and CDR2 SVGAGI (reference sequence). The CDR3 loop spans 20 amino acids. The CDR3 nucleotides read TGTGCCAGCAGCCAAAGACCCGGGACTAGCGGGGGGGGGGGCACAGATACGCAGTATTTT. Translated: CASSQRPGTSGGGGTDTQYF.

This clonotype was seen ten or more times. The chain links TRBV14 to TRBJ2-5; 14 positions match TRBD2. V dropped 4 bases and J dropped 2; count of bases not matched to a gene: 12. The CDR3 has 19 amino acids. Germline assignment: CDR1 SGHDN and CDR2 FVKESK. The CDR3 sequence: CASSLVGTSGSRWQETQYF. CDR3 nucleotides: TGTGCCAGCAGCCTAGTCGGGACTAGCGGGAGCAGGTGGCAAGAGACCCAGTACTTC.

The rearrangement uses TRBV18 and TRBJ2-3; D unresolved. The CDR3 extends over 15 amino acids. CDR1 KGHSH and CDR2 LQKENI come from the germline V gene. V was clipped by 0 bases and J by 3 bases, with 10 bases between them. The CDR3 reads CASSPPAQRTDTQYF. DNA of the CDR3: TGTGCCAGCTCACCACCGGCCCAGAGGACAGATACGCAGTATTTT. Full variable domain (missing parts from reference TRBV18 and TRBJ2-3): NAGVMQNPRHLVRRRGQEARLRCSPMKGHSHVYWYRQLPEEGLKFMVYLQKENIIDESGMPKERFSAEFPKEGPSILRIQQVVRGDSAAYFCASSPPAQRTDTQYFGPGTRLTVL.

The table lists this clonotype with many counts. The chain carries TRBV19 and TRBJ2-7, with TRBD1 matching over 8 bases. J gave up 1 base and V 4 bases, and 3 bases lay outside the gene matches. Germline values: CDR1 LNHDA, CDR2 SQIVND (reference sequence). The length of the CDR3 is 14 residues. The CDR3 region has the DNA TGTGCCAGTAGTACCGGGACAGGATCCTACGAGCAGTACTTC. This translates into CASSTGTGSYEQYF.

This rearrangement joins TRBV20-1 to TRBJ2-7; D assignment may be TRBD1 or TRBD2 (6 bases each). The V end lost 4 bases, the J end lost 7 bases, and 14 bases lay between the germline ends. The CDR3 runs 12 residues. Germline V gene lookup returns CDR1 DFQATT and CDR2 SNEGSKA (reference sequence). CDR3 DNA: TGCAGTGCTAAATACCAGGGGAGGGAGCAGTACTTC. It specifies CSAKYQGREQYF.

The table lists this clonotype with many counts. V gene TRBV19 combines with J gene TRBJ2-1, with 9 positions matching TRBD1. V lost 3 bases, J lost 8 bases, and 11 bases stayed unmatched. The germline gives CDR1 LNHDA, CDR2 SQIVND (reference sequence). This CDR3 has 16 residues. In DNA form, the CDR3 reads TGTGCCAGTAGTATCATGACCGGGACAGGGCCCGATGAGCAGTTCTTC. Amino acid sequence: CASSIMTGTGPDEQFF.

A word on this clonotype: A read error is possible here, since a much larger clone lies one base away. The rearrangement uses TRBV12-3 or TRBV12-4 and TRBJ2-7, with 7 bases lining up with TRBD1. The CDR3 has 12 amino acids. The CDR3 DNA follows: TGTGTCAGCAGGAATTACAGGGGTGAGCAGTACTTC. Translated: CVSRNYRGEQYF.

This clonotype was detected ten times or more. The chain carries TRBV5-6 and TRBJ2-3, with 13 bases that match TRBD2. Germline values: CDR1 SGHDT, CDR2 YYEEEE. V lost 2 bases to trimming and J lost 2 bases; unmatched junction nucleotides: 5. CDR3 length: 17 amino acids. The CDR3 here is CASSFRTSGSLTDTQYF. The CDR3, as DNA: TGTGCCAGCAGCTTCCGGACTAGCGGGAGTCTCACAGATACGCAGTATTTT. The full variable domain, with the rest looked up from reference TRBV5-6 and TRBJ2-3, is DAGVTQSPTHLIKTRGQQVTLRCSPKSGHDTVSWYQQALGQGPQFIFQYYEEEERQRGNFPDRFSGHQFPNYSSELNVNALLLGDSALYLCASSFRTSGSLTDTQYFGPGTRLTVL.

This clonotype was picked up many times. The chain recombines TRBV9 with TRBJ2-5; D may be TRBD1 (5 bases). The germline CDR1 and CDR2 sequences are SGDLS and YYNGEE. V was shortened by 0 bases and J by 2 bases, with 14 bases between the two germline ends. The CDR3 consists of 16 residues. The CDR3 DNA is TGTGCCAGCAGCGTAGCCGTACTGGGGCGACAAGAGACCCAGTACTTC. It encodes CASSVAVLGRQETQYF.

This clonotype has more than one count but fewer than ten. This chain connects TRBV11-2 to TRBJ2-7; a possible D gene is TRBD1 (7 bases). CDR1 is SGHAT and CDR2 is FQNNGV in the germline V gene. The CDR3 spans 17 residues. V was cut by 5 bases and J by 1 base, with 21 bases left in between. The CDR3 DNA follows: TGTGCCAGCAGCGTAGCGGTACCGGGACAGCCATCCTACGAGCAGTACTTC. Translation: CASSVAVPGQPSYEQYF.

This clonotype was observed many times. The chain joins TRBV28 to TRBJ2-2, with D possibly being TRBD2 (5 bases). From germline, CDR1 is MDHEN and CDR2 SYDVKM. Trimming removed 6 bases at V and 6 bases at J, with 23 bases between. The CDR3 has 17 residues. CDR3 in DNA: TGTGCCAGCAGCCCCCGTCGTTTGGGTCTGAGGGCCGGGGAGCTGTTTTTT. Translation: CASSPRRLGLRAGELFF. The full variable domain, rest sourced from reference TRBV28 and TRBJ2-2, is DVKVTQSSRYLVKRTGEKVFLECVQDMDHENMFWYRQDPGLGLRLIYFSYDVKMKEKGDIPEGYSVSREKKERFSLILESASTNQTSMYLCASSPRRLGLRAGELFFGEGSRLTVL.

This clonotype was detected many times. V and J are TRBV6-6 and TRBJ1-4; TRBD1 matches at 7 bases. J was trimmed by 7 bases and V by 8 bases; bases with no gene match: 13. There are 15 residues in the CDR3. Germline lookup yields CDR1 MNHNY and CDR2 SVGAGI (reference sequence). The CDR3 sequence: CASERGDRAGEKLFF. The DNA of the CDR3 is TGTGCCAGCGAACGGGGTGACAGGGCGGGTGAAAAACTGTTTTTT.

V is TRBV12-5 and J is TRBJ2-2, with 8 nucleotides matching TRBD1. Germline V CDR1 and CDR2: LGHNT, FRNRAP. With V trimmed by 6 bases and J by 4 bases, 13 bases remained unmatched. This CDR3 region has 17 residues. DNA of the CDR3: TGTGCTAGTGGCATACCGATGCCCGGGACAGGCACCGGGGAGCTGTTTTTT. This translates into CASGIPMPGTGTGELFF.

This clonotype was seen at least ten times. The chain carries TRBV4-2 and TRBJ2-5; 7 nucleotides match TRBD2. The ends lost 3 bases at V and 0 bases at J; junction bases unmatched: 4. CDR3 length equals 15 residues. Looked up from germline, CDR1 is LGHNA and CDR2 is YNFKEQ. CDR3 sequence: CASSQGSGYQETQYF. CDR3 DNA sequence: TGTGCCAGCAGCCAGGGTAGCGGGTACCAAGAGACCCAGTACTTC.

This clonotype was recorded at least ten times. The V and J genes are TRBV6-1 and TRBJ2-7; D unresolved. CDR1 and CDR2 (germline): MNHNS, SASEGT. Trimming removed 2 bases from V and 0 bases from J, with 8 bases in between. CDR3 length equals 14 residues. In DNA form, the CDR3 reads TGTGCCAGCAGTGAACGCCACACCTCCTACGAGCAGTACTTC. This encodes CASSERHTSYEQYF.

This clonotype was seen a few times. The chain links TRBV7-2 to TRBJ2-1, with 9 bases lining up with TRBD1. V was clipped by 1 base and J by 8 bases; unmatched bases: 6. The CDR3 sequence is 15 residues long. The germline CDR1 and CDR2 sequences are SGHTA and FQGNSA. CDR3 nucleotide sequence: TGTGCCAGCAGCTTAGAAGGGACAGGGATCTATGAGCAGTTCTTC. Protein sequence: CASSLEGTGIYEQFF.

Comments on this clonotype: Sequence at one end of the junction differs from germline and may be a read error. The chain couples TRBV13 to TRBJ2-4, with 7 bases that match TRBD2. The CDR3 is made up of 14 amino acids. Germline V lookup: CDR1 PRHDT, CDR2 FYEKMQ (reference sequence). For the CDR3, the DNA is TGTGCCAGCTCCCCTGGGGGGGGTCAAAACACCTTGTACTTT. It codes for CASSPGGGQNTLYF.